The entry that follows covers one T cell receptor (beta chain) sequence. Its antigen is unidentified. The sample comes from a study of cytomegalovirus exposure and HLA in healthy donors. General study findings and limits: TCR beta V- and J-gene trimming was later associated with a missense DCLRE1C variant. What was likely a sequencing artifact was a cluster of highly shared sequence variants. With high specificity and sensitivity, the classifier reportedly diagnosed cytomegalovirus status.

Trimming took 5 bases from V and 4 from J; bases not matched to a gene: 9. This CDR3 is 15 amino acids long. The germline CDR1 and CDR2 sequences are MNHNS and SASEGT. PCR used 60 Vbeta primers and 13 Jbeta primers. Assay used: immunoSEQ multiplex PCR; TCRdb lists only in-frame clones, some missing. Seen here are 110,000 or so clones, over 75% observed once, and the top ten hold 5.4%. The sequenced sample consisted of PBMCs. This chain joins TRBV6-1 and TRBJ2-3; TRBD2 matches 7 bases. This receptor was identified in a woman under 40 in good health and CMV-seropositive. In DNA, the CDR3 is TGTGCCAGCAGTCGCCCGAGCGGGGCCCCAGATACGCAGTATTTT. Translated, it gives CASSRPSGAPDTQYF.